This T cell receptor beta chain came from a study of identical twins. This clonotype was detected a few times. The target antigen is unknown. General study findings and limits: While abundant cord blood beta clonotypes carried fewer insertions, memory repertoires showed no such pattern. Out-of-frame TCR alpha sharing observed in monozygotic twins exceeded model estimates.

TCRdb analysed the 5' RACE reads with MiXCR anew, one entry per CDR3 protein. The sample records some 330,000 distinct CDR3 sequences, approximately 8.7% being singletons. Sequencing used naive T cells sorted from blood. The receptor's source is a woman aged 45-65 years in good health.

The CDR3: CATSESDNPYGYTF. DNA for the CDR3: TGTGCCACCAGTGAGTCGGACAATCCTTATGGCTACACCTTC. The rearrangement uses TRBV24-1 and TRBJ1-2, with D possibly TRBD1 on 5 matching bases. Germline CDR1 KGHDR, CDR2 SFDVKD. V lost 4 bases to trimming and J lost 5 bases, with 13 bases between them. This CDR3 region has 14 residues.